A single sample gave rise to the 12 T cell receptor beta chains below, sequenced in a study of neurological immune-mediated disorders. TCRdb fed the 5' RACE reads into MiXCR, producing one record per CDR3 protein. The sample has 55,000 to 70,000 distinct CDR3 sequences; about 11% are singletons. Indicated time point: longitudinal time-point 1 (baseline). The sample was PBMCs. The receptors derive from a male donor with HTLV-1-associated myelopathy (HAM/TSP).

This clonotype was recorded many times. The J gene is TRBJ2-2, the V gene TRBV5-6, with 9 bases aligning to TRBD1. Trimming cost V 2 bases and J 6 bases; bases outside gene matches: 8. This CDR3 is built from 16 residues. CDR1 and CDR2 from the germline V gene are SGHDT and YYEEEE. The CDR3 protein is CASSFRPGTGPGELFF. The CDR3 nucleotides read TGTGCCAGCAGCTTCCGTCCCGGGACAGGGCCCGGGGAGCTGTTTTTT.

This clonotype has at least ten counts. V gene TRBV4-3 combines with J gene TRBJ1-1; D remains ambiguous. Germline CDR1 reads LGHNA; CDR2 reads YSLEER. CDR3 length: 13 residues. Trimming pared 2 bases from V and 3 bases from J, leaving 7 bases between. The CDR3 here is CASSQQRDTEAFF. CDR3 DNA sequence: TGCGCCAGCAGCCAACAGAGGGACACTGAAGCTTTCTTT.

As concerns this clonotype: A much larger clonotype is one base distant, so this may be a read error. V gene TRBV20-1 combines with J gene TRBJ2-1, with D hard to call. CDR3 length: 12 residues. Per germline, CDR1 DFQATT and CDR2 SNEGSKA (reference sequence). The V end lost 0 bases, the J end lost 10 bases, and 10 bases lay between the germline ends. In nucleotides, the CDR3 is TGCAGTGCTAGAGATTTTCGTGAGGAGCAGTTCTTC. Its translation is CSARDFREEQFF.

This clonotype was recorded at least ten times. The chain couples TRBV9 to TRBJ2-7; D might be TRBD1 or TRBD2, each matching 7 bases. The ends were cut back, 1 base at V and 12 bases at J, with 17 bases in the middle. This CDR3 is 13 amino acids long. Germline V gives CDR1 SGDLS, CDR2 YYNGEE. The CDR3 is CASSVSQGGQMYF. The CDR3 region has the DNA TGTGCCAGCAGCGTAAGTCAGGGGGGGCAGATGTACTTC.

The gene calls are TRBV5-1 and TRBJ1-1; TRBD1 agrees at 7 bases. Germline CDR1 and CDR2: SGHRS and YFSETQ. CDR3 length: 12 residues. CDR3 in DNA: TGCGTCAGTGGACAGGTTCGGAGTGAAGCTTTCTTT. It specifies CVSGQVRSEAFF.

This clonotype was seen ten or more times. CDR3 DNA sequence: TGCAGTGCTAGAGATTTACGCCGAGGGGGAAACACCATATATTTT. It translates to CSARDLRRGGNTIYF. The chain joins TRBV20-1 to TRBJ1-3; D not certain. With 0 bases removed from V and 4 bases from J, the gap between germline ends came to 13 bases. CDR1 is DFQATT and CDR2 is SNEGSKA in the germline V gene (reference sequence). The CDR3 length is 15 residues.

This clonotype showed up many times. This chain uses TRBV5-1 with TRBJ1-5, with D unclear. V was pared by 3 bases and J by 7 bases, with 17 bases between. From germline, CDR1 is SGHRS and CDR2 YFSETQ. The CDR3 sequence is 15 residues long. The CDR3 loop reads CASSWGDSGRQPQHF. The CDR3 coding sequence is TGCGCCAGCAGCTGGGGAGATTCAGGACGCCAGCCCCAGCATTTT. Looking up the rest from reference TRBV5-1 and TRBJ1-5 gives the full variable domain: KAGVTQTPRYLIKTRGQQVTLSCSPISGHRSVSWYQQTPGQGLQFLFEYFSETQRNKGNFPGRFSGRQFSNSRSEMNVSTLELGDSALYLCASSWGDSGRQPQHFGDGTRLSIL.

There are many counts of this clonotype. DNA for the CDR3: TGTGCCACCAGCACCCGGCAAACTGGAAACACCATATATTTT. The encoded protein is CATSTRQTGNTIYF. V gene TRBV15 combines with J gene TRBJ1-3, with no clear D. This CDR3 region has 14 residues. Looked up from germline, CDR1 is LNHNV and CDR2 is YYDKDF (reference sequence). Deletions cut 4 bases from V and 2 bases from J, with 9 bases between.

This clonotype was picked up many times. The chain couples TRBV6-5 to TRBJ1-2; 11 positions match TRBD1. The V gene's germline CDR1 is MNHEY and CDR2 SVGAGI. V gave up 9 bases and J gave up 5 bases; unmatched junction bases: 14. This CDR3 region has 16 residues. The CDR3: CASSLRDRGYWYGYTF. The CDR3 nucleotides are TGTGCCAGTTCCCTCCGGGACAGGGGGTATTGGTATGGCTACACCTTC.

In this sample, this clonotype turned up many times. The chain is built from TRBV5-1 and TRBJ1-2; weak D call: TRBD1 (5 bases). This CDR3 contains 15 residues. Trimming stripped 4 bases from V and 10 bases from J, with 23 bases between. Germline V gene sequence: CDR1 SGHRS, CDR2 YFSETQ. CDR3 residues: CASSRDPGFWGDYTF. CDR3 coding DNA: TGCGCCAGCAGCCGGGACCCGGGCTTCTGGGGGGACTACACCTTC.

This clonotype was recorded many times. This rearrangement joins TRBV6-5 to TRBJ1-5; D is unresolved. V was cut by 1 base and J by 8 bases, with 9 bases left in between. Germline values: CDR1 MNHEY, CDR2 SVGAGI. CDR3 length: 13 residues. The CDR3 here is CASSYFQNEPQHF. Here the CDR3 DNA reads TGTGCCAGCAGTTACTTTCAGAACGAGCCCCAGCATTTT.

This clonotype was observed at least ten times. The J gene is TRBJ1-4, the V gene TRBV12-3 or TRBV12-4, with TRBD1 as a possible D gene (6 bases). Trimming stripped 6 bases from V and 0 bases from J, with 17 bases between. The CDR3 runs to 17 residues. CDR3 in DNA: TGTGCCAGCAGCCCCGAGGGGGGGGGCACAACTAATGAAAAACTGTTTTTT. Its translation: CASSPEGGGTTNEKLFF.